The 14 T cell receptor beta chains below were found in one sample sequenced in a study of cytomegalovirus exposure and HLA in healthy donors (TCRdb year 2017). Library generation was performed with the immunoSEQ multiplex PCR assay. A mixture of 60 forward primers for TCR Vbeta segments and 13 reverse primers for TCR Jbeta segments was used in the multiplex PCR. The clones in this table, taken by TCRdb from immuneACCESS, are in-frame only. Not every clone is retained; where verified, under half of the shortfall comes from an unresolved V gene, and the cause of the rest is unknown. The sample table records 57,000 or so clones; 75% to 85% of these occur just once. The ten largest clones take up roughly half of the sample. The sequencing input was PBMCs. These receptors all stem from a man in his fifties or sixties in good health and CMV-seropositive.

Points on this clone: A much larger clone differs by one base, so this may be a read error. The CDR3 coding sequence is TGCAGCGCTGGACGAGCGGGTAGGCAAGAGACCCAGTACTTC. This codes for CSAGRAGRQETQYF. The rearrangement joins TRBV29-1 to TRBJ2-5; TRBD2 is a possible D gene (6 bases). The CDR3 contains 14 residues. The germline CDR1 and CDR2 sequences are SQVTM and ANQGSEA. V was trimmed by 7 bases and J by 2 bases, leaving 17 bases between them.

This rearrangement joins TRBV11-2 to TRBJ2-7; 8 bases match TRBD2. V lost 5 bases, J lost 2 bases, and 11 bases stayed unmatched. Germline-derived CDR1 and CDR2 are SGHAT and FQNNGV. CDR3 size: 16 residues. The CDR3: CASSPGGGSGAYEQYF. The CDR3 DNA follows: TGTGCCAGCAGCCCCGGGGGGGGTAGCGGGGCCTACGAGCAGTACTTC.

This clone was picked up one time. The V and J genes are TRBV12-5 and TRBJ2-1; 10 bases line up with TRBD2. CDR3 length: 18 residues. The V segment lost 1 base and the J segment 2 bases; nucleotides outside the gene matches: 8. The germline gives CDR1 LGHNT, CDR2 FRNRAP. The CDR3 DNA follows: TGTGCTAGTGGTTTGGATACCAGGACTAGCGGTCCCTACAATGAGCAGTTCTTC. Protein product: CASGLDTRTSGPYNEQFF.

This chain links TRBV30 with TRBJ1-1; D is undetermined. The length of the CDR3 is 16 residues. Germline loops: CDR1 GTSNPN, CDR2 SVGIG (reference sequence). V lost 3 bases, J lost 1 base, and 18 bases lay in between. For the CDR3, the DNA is TGTGCCTGGAGGAACCCACTGACAATCCAGAACACTGAAGCTTTCTTT. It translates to CAWRNPLTIQNTEAFF.

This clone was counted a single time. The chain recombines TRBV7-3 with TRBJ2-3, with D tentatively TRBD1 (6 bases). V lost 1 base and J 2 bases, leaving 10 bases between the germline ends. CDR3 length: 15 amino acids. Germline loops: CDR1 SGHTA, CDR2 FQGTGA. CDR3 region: CASSLNRVVTDTQYF. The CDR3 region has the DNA TGTGCCAGCAGCTTAAACAGGGTGGTCACAGATACGCAGTATTTT.

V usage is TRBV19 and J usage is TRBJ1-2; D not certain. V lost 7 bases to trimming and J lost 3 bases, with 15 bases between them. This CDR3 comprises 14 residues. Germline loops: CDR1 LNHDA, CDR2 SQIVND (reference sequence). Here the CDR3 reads CASTPEGTYYGYTF. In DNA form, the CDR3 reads TGTGCCAGTACGCCTGAGGGTACCTACTATGGCTACACCTTC.

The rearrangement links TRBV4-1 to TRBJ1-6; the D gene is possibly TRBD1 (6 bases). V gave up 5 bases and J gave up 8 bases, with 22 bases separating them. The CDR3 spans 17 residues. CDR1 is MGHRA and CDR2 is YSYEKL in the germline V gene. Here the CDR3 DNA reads TGCGCCAGCAGCAAGGACAGTTCGTTGAGTGTCGATTCACCCCTCCACTTT. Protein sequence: CASSKDSSLSVDSPLHF.

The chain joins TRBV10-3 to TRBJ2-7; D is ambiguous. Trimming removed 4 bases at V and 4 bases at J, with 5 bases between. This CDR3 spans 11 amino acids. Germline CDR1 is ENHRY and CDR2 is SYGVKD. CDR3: CAISGRYEQYF. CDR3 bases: TGTGCCATCAGTGGGCGGTACGAGCAGTACTTC.

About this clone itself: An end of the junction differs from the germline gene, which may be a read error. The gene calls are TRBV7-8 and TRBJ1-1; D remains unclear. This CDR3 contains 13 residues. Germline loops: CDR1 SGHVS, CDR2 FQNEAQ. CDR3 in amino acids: CATSPRRNTEAFF. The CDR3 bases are TGTGCCACCAGCCCGAGGAGGAACACTGAAGCTTTCTTT.

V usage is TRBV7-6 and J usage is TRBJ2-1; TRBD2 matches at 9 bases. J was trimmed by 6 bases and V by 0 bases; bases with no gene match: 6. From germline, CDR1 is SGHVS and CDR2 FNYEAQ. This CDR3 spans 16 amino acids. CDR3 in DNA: TGTGCCAGCAGCTTAGCGGGTAGCGGGGGATCCAATGAGCAGTTCTTC. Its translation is CASSLAGSGGSNEQFF.

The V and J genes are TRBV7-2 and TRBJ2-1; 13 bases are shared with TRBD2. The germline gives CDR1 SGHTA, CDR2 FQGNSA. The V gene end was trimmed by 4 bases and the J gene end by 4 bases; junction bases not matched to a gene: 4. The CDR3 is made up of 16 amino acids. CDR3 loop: CASSSPGLAGYNEQFF. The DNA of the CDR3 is TGTGCCAGCAGCTCACCGGGACTAGCGGGATACAATGAGCAGTTCTTC.

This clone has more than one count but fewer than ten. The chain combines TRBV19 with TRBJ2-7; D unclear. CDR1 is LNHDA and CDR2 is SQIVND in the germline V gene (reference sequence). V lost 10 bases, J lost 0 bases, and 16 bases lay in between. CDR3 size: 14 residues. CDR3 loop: CATKWSESSYEQYF. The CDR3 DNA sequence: TGTGCCACGAAGTGGTCCGAGAGCTCCTACGAGCAGTACTTC. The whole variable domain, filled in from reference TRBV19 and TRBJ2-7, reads DGGITQSPKYLFRKEGQNVTLSCEQNLNHDAMYWYRQDPGQGLRLIYYSQIVNDFQKGDIAEGYSVSREKKESFPLTVTSAQKNPTAFYLCATKWSESSYEQYFGPGTRLTVT.

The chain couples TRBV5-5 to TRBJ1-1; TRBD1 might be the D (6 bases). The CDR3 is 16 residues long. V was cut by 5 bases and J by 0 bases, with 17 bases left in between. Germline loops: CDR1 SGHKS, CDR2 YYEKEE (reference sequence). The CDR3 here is CASRFETGTMNTEAFF. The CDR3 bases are TGTGCCAGCAGATTCGAGACAGGAACTATGAACACTGAAGCTTTCTTT.

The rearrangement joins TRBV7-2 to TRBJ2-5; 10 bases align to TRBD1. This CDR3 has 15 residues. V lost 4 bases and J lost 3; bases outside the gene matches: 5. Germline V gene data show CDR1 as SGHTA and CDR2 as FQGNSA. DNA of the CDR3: TGTGCCAGCAGCTCACCGGGACAGGGGAAAGAGACCCAGTACTTC. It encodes CASSSPGQGKETQYF.